The 18 T cell receptor beta chains below all came from one sample that was sequenced in a study of shared clonotypes between healthy human individuals. Sequencing was performed with immunoSEQ multiplex PCR; in TCRdb, only in-frame clones are kept and a portion is missing. The table lists nearly 750,000 clones, about two thirds of them singletons. The source material was memory CD4+ T cells sorted from blood. Subset: CD45RA-negative fraction. Source of these receptors: a woman in her 30s in good health.

The chain has TRBV7-2 and TRBJ2-5; 10 bases agree with TRBD2. The J call may be mistaken, given a closer DNA end match to TRBJ2-7. The CDR3 runs to 15 residues. Germline loops: CDR1 SGHTA, CDR2 FQGNSA. CDR3: CASSPSGLAGDEQYF. CDR3 DNA: TGTGCCAGCAGCCCTAGTGGGCTAGCGGGAGACGAGCAGTACTTC.

Only a few counts were recorded for this clone. The rearrangement links TRBV6-1 to TRBJ1-5; 8 positions match TRBD1. The CDR3 totals 16 residues. The V gene's germline CDR1 is MNHNS and CDR2 SASEGT. The J segment lost 6 bases and the V segment lost 4 bases, leaving 11 bases of the junction unmatched. The CDR3 region is CASSGAGGAGSQPQHF. The CDR3 DNA follows: TGTGCCAGCAGTGGAGCAGGGGGCGCGGGAAGTCAGCCCCAGCATTTT.

This clone was observed once. The genes are TRBV28 and TRBJ2-1; D unclear. The V gene's germline CDR1 is MDHEN and CDR2 SYDVKM. The CDR3 is 14 amino acids. V lost 3 bases and J lost 5, with 11 bases in between. Here the CDR3 reads CASSLLLWDNEQFF. CDR3 coding DNA: TGTGCCAGCAGTTTGTTGTTGTGGGACAATGAGCAGTTCTTC.

The V and J genes are TRBV15 and TRBJ1-2; D not resolved. The CDR3 covers 13 residues. Deletions cut 2 bases from V and 6 bases from J, with 10 bases between. The germline V gene encodes CDR1 LNHNV and CDR2 YYDKDF (reference sequence). The DNA of the CDR3 is TGTGCCACCAGCAGAATCGGCGGGGATGGCTACACCTTC. Translating gives CATSRIGGDGYTF.

This chain uses TRBV15 with TRBJ2-1, with TRBD1 identical over 9 bases. The V segment lost 8 bases and the J segment 8 bases; nucleotides outside the gene matches: 7. This CDR3 comprises 13 residues. Germline lookup yields CDR1 LNHNV and CDR2 YYDKDF (reference sequence). The CDR3 DNA reads as TGTGCCACCGGACAGGGGTTAGGTTATGAGCAGTTCTTC. Translation gives CATGQGLGYEQFF. The variable domain in full, with the rest retrieved from reference TRBV15 and TRBJ2-1, is DAMVIQNPRYQVTQFGKPVTLSCSQTLNHNVMYWYQQKSSQAPKLLFHYYDKDFNNEADTPDNFQSRRPNTSFCFLDIRSPGLGDTAMYLCATGQGLGYEQFFGPGTRLTVL.

The chain carries TRBV28 and TRBJ2-3, with 15 bases aligning to TRBD2. J was trimmed by 2 bases and V by 6 bases; bases with no gene match: 6. Germline-derived CDR1 and CDR2 are MDHEN and SYDVKM. This CDR3 spans 17 amino acids. The chain's CDR3 is CASSLGTSGRYTDTQYF. Here the CDR3 DNA reads TGTGCCAGCAGCCTCGGGACTAGCGGGAGGTACACAGATACGCAGTATTTT. Full variable domain (remainder filled in from reference TRBV28 and TRBJ2-3): DVKVTQSSRYLVKRTGEKVFLECVQDMDHENMFWYRQDPGLGLRLIYFSYDVKMKEKGDIPEGYSVSREKKERFSLILESASTNQTSMYLCASSLGTSGRYTDTQYFGPGTRLTVL.

The chain couples TRBV9 to TRBJ2-2; D unresolved. Per germline, CDR1 SGDLS and CDR2 YYNGEE. The CDR3 consists of 15 residues. The V end was cut by 5 bases, the J end by 4 bases, with 15 bases between. DNA for the CDR3: TGTGCCAGCAGTCGGGCAGAGCCGACCACCGGGGAGCTGTTTTTT. Its translation is CASSRAEPTTGELFF.

This clone was observed a few times. The chain links TRBV18 to TRBJ2-1, with D perhaps given as TRBD1 or TRBD2 (5 bases each). The ends were cut back, 3 bases at V and 3 bases at J, with 12 bases in the middle. Germline lookup yields CDR1 KGHSH and CDR2 LQKENI. This CDR3 has 15 residues. CDR3 in amino acids: CASSPGPTNYNEQFF. CDR3 DNA: TGTGCCAGCTCACCGGGACCTACGAACTACAATGAGCAGTTCTTC.

The CDR3 region is CASSNGPNQPQHF. As DNA, the CDR3 is TGCGCCAGCAGCAACGGGCCCAATCAGCCCCAGCATTTT. V and J are TRBV5-1 and TRBJ1-5; no clear D gene. V dropped 4 bases and J dropped 3 bases, with 8 bases sitting between them. This CDR3 has 13 amino acids. CDR1 is SGHRS, CDR2 YFSETQ, per germline.

This clone was observed once. This rearrangement joins TRBV6-1 to TRBJ2-3; D ambiguous. V shed 1 base and J shed 6 bases, with 5 bases lying between them. Germline V gives CDR1 MNHNS, CDR2 SASEGT. This CDR3 contains 12 residues. CDR3 DNA: TGTGCCAGCAGTGAAGGGTGGGATACGCAGTATTTT. This gives the protein CASSEGWDTQYF.

V gene TRBV11-3 combines with J gene TRBJ2-1, with 7 positions matching TRBD2. The ends lost 1 base at V and 5 bases at J; junction bases unmatched: 5. Germline CDR1 and CDR2: SGHNT and YENEEA. The CDR3 has 15 residues. The CDR3 DNA follows: TGTGCCAGCAGCTTAGGCGGGAGTTATAACAATGAGCAGTTCTTC. Protein sequence: CASSLGGSYNNEQFF.

This clone was seen more than once but under ten times. V is TRBV15 and J is TRBJ2-5; 9 bases fit TRBD2. The CDR3 consists of 19 residues. The V gene end was trimmed by 0 bases and the J gene end by 0 bases; junction bases not matched to a gene: 11. CDR1 and CDR2 from the germline V gene are LNHNV and YYDKDF (reference sequence). CDR3: CATSREEGWLAGNQETQYF. The CDR3 DNA sequence: TGTGCCACCAGCAGAGAGGAGGGATGGCTAGCGGGGAACCAAGAGACCCAGTACTTC.

This chain uses TRBV19 with TRBJ1-5; no clear D gene. The CDR3 contains 16 residues. The germline V gene has CDR1 LNHDA and CDR2 SQIVND (reference sequence). Trimming removed 6 bases from V and 0 bases from J, with 15 bases in between. CDR3 DNA: TGTGCCAGTAGATCAAGAGGGTACGGTAGCAATCAGCCCCAGCATTTT. Amino acids: CASRSRGYGSNQPQHF.

V and J are TRBV5-4 and TRBJ2-3; TRBD2 agrees at 12 bases. The CDR3 contains 17 residues. Germline V gene data show CDR1 as SGHNT and CDR2 as YYREEE (reference sequence). Trimming removed 4 bases from V and 2 bases from J; junction bases left unmatched: 8. The CDR3 region is CASSLGTSGYITDTQYF. CDR3 DNA sequence: TGTGCCAGCAGCCTCGGGACTAGCGGGTACATCACAGATACGCAGTATTTT.

Worth noting for this clone: This sample also contains other DNA sequences that code for the same CDR3. The chain couples TRBV19 to TRBJ2-7; 12 bases line up with TRBD2. The V segment lost 2 bases and the J segment 4 bases; nucleotides outside the gene matches: 0. The CDR3 is made up of 14 amino acids. The germline V gene has CDR1 LNHDA and CDR2 SQIVND (reference sequence). The DNA of the CDR3 is TGTGCCAGTAGTATACTAGCGGGAGGGTACGAGCAGTACTTC. Amino acid sequence: CASSILAGGYEQYF.

The V call is TRBV6-6, the J call TRBJ1-2; D remains unclear. CDR3 length equals 12 residues. V shed 5 bases and J shed 2 bases, with 6 bases lying between them. The germline V gene encodes CDR1 MNHNY and CDR2 SVGAGI (reference sequence). The CDR3 protein is CASSVQNYGYTF. CDR3 nucleotide sequence: TGTGCCAGCAGTGTACAGAACTATGGCTACACCTTC.

V gene TRBV10-1 combines with J gene TRBJ2-1; no reliable D call. CDR3 size: 11 residues. CDR1 is WNHNN and CDR2 is SYGVQD in the germline V gene (reference sequence). V was trimmed by 8 bases and J by 9 bases, leaving 11 bases between them. The CDR3 is CASSPGTEQFF. The DNA for the CDR3 is TGCGCCAGCTCGCCCGGCACTGAGCAGTTCTTC.

V is TRBV7-2 and J is TRBJ1-2; TRBD1 agrees at 7 bases. In germline, CDR1 is SGHTA, CDR2 FQGNSA. The trim removed 5 bases at V and 5 bases at J, leaving 5 bases unmatched. This CDR3 contains 13 residues. The CDR3 DNA reads as TGTGCCAGCAGCCCCGGGACAGCATATGGCTACACCTTC. Its protein is CASSPGTAYGYTF.